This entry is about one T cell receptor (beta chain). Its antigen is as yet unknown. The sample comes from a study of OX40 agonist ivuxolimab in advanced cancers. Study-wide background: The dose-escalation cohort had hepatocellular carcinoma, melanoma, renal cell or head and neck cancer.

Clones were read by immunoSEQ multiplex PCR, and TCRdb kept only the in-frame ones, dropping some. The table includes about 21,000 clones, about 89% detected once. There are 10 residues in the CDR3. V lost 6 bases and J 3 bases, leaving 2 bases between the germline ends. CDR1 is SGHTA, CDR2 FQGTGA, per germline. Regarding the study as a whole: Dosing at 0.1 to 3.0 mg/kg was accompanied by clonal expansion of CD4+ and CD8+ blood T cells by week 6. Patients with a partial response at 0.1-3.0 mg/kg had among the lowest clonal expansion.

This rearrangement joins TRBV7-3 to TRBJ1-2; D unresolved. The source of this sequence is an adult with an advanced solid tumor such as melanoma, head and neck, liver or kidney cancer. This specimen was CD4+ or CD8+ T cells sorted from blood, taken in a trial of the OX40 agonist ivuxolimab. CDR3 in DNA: TGTGCCAGCAGGGACTATGGCTACACCTTC. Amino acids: CASRDYGYTF. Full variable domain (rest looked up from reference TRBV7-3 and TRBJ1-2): GAGVSQTPSNKVTEKGKYVELRCDPISGHTALYWYRQSLGQGPEFLIYFQGTGAADDSGLPNDRFFAVRPEGSVSTLKIQRTERGDSAVYLCASRDYGYTFGSGTRLTVV.